The clone carrying this T cell receptor beta chain was seen a few times. Antigen specificity is unknown. The sample belongs to a study of blood T cells in healthy people across ages. Broader study findings: Naive T cell percentage showed a strong correlation with the diversity of TCR beta. In long-lived donors, naive CD4+ cell counts and diversity exceeded those of aged donors.

A sample-barcoded 5' primer and a J-beta primer mix were used in a second PCR of about 7 to 12 cycles. Every single cDNA molecule received a tag from a template-switch adaptor with 12 random nucleotides. One entry per CDR3 protein results from TCRdb running MiXCR on the 5' RACE reads. The table lists over 600,000 distinct CDR3 sequences, 40% to 45% of them singletons. This CDR3 comprises 15 residues. From germline, CDR1 is MDHEN and CDR2 SYDVKM. V lost 6 bases to trimming and J lost 2 bases, with 16 bases between them. V is TRBV28 and J is TRBJ1-1, with D possibly being TRBD1 (5 bases). Sequenced material: blood. This receptor was taken from a man aged 80 or over in good health. CDR3 amino acids: CASSDHGGVNTEAFF. CDR3 DNA sequence: TGTGCCAGCAGCGACCATGGGGGGGTCAACACTGAAGCTTTCTTT.